These T cell receptor beta chains were read from a single sample in a study of shared clonotypes between healthy human individuals. TCRdb keeps only in-frame clones here, not all; method: immunoSEQ multiplex PCR. The sample has about 2 million clones; roughly 94% are singletons. The sample comprised naive CD4+ T cells sorted from blood. Receptors were obtained from a man aged 18 to 29 in good health. The CDR3 runs from the conserved cysteine through the conserved F or W. The order of the fields is D gene, CDR3 length, J gene, V gene, clone size, CDR3 DNA, CDR3 protein. The D gene is left open where the match is weak. Expanded clones are given a class, and other clones once, few, many or no size at all.

D gene: NA
CDR3 length: 16
J gene: TRBJ1-3
V gene: TRBV18
clone size: NA
CDR3 DNA: TGTGCCAGCTCACCACTCCCGCAGCCATCTGGAAACACCATATATTTT
CDR3 protein: CASSPLPQPSGNTIYF

D gene: TRBD1
CDR3 length: 18
J gene: TRBJ1-4
V gene: TRBV4-1
clone size: NA
CDR3 DNA: TGCGCCAGCAGCCACGGCAGGACAGGGGGCGACCGAAATGAAAAACTGTTTTTT
CDR3 protein: CASSHGRTGGDRNEKLFF

D gene: NA
CDR3 length: 15
J gene: TRBJ1-2
V gene: TRBV19
clone size: NA
CDR3 DNA: TGTGCCAGTAGTATAACCTCTCCCGGCTCGGGAGGCTACACCTTC
CDR3 protein: CASSITSPGSGGYTF

D gene: TRBD1
CDR3 length: 15
J gene: TRBJ1-2
V gene: TRBV5-5
clone size: NA
CDR3 DNA: TGTGCCAGCAGCGGAGCCGAGGACAGGAACTATGGCTACACCTTC
CDR3 protein: CASSGAEDRNYGYTF

D gene: TRBD1
CDR3 length: 18
J gene: TRBJ2-2
V gene: TRBV27
clone size: NA
CDR3 DNA: TGTGCCAGCAAGGAGGACAGGGGAAATAAACTTAGCACCGGGGAGCTGTTTTTT
CDR3 protein: CASKEDRGNKLSTGELFF

D gene: NA
CDR3 length: 14
J gene: TRBJ1-1
V gene: TRBV9
clone size: NA
CDR3 DNA: TGTGCCAGCAGCGTAGAGGCGGTGAACACTGAAGCTTTCTTT
CDR3 protein: CASSVEAVNTEAFF

D gene: TRBD1
CDR3 length: 18
J gene: TRBJ2-3
V gene: TRBV30
clone size: NA
CDR3 DNA: TGTGCCTGGAGTGTACTAAGTTTCGGACAGGGGGCCACAGATACGCAGTATTTT
CDR3 protein: CAWSVLSFGQGATDTQYF

D gene: NA
CDR3 length: 14
J gene: TRBJ1-6
V gene: TRBV6-6
clone size: few
CDR3 DNA: TGTGCCAGCAGTACCCAGGGCTCGAATTCACCCCTCCACTTT
CDR3 protein: CASSTQGSNSPLHF

D gene: NA
CDR3 length: 15
J gene: TRBJ2-1
V gene: TRBV5-1
clone size: once
CDR3 DNA: TGCGCCAGCAGCTCCCGTGCGGGAAGAGACAATGAGCAGTTCTTC
CDR3 protein: CASSSRAGRDNEQFF

D gene: NA
CDR3 length: 12
J gene: TRBJ1-4
V gene: TRBV6-1
clone size: NA
CDR3 DNA: TGTGCCAGCAGTGAAAGGGATGAAAAACTGTTTTTT
CDR3 protein: CASSERDEKLFF

D gene: NA
CDR3 length: 12
J gene: TRBJ2-7
V gene: TRBV13
clone size: NA
CDR3 DNA: TGTGCCAGCAGCCATCAGGGTTACGAGCAGTACTTC
CDR3 protein: CASSHQGYEQYF

D gene: TRBD1
CDR3 length: 14
J gene: TRBJ1-2
V gene: TRBV10-3
clone size: NA
CDR3 DNA: TGTGCCATCAGTGAGGTGGACAGGGCGGGTGGCTACACCTTC
CDR3 protein: CAISEVDRAGGYTF

D gene: TRBD1
CDR3 length: 16
J gene: TRBJ1-2
V gene: TRBV7-9
clone size: NA
CDR3 DNA: TGTGCCAGCAGCTTTTCCGGGACAGAAGCTAACTATGGCTACACCTTC
CDR3 protein: CASSFSGTEANYGYTF

D gene: NA
CDR3 length: 14
J gene: TRBJ1-2
V gene: TRBV6-6
clone size: NA
CDR3 DNA: TGTGCCAGCAGTTATCCACCCGCGACCTATGGCTACACCTTC
CDR3 protein: CASSYPPATYGYTF

D gene: NA
CDR3 length: 15
J gene: TRBJ1-2
V gene: TRBV4-1
clone size: NA
CDR3 DNA: TGCGCCAGCAGCCAAAACACCGTGGGTAACTATGGCTACACCTTC
CDR3 protein: CASSQNTVGNYGYTF

D gene: TRBD1
CDR3 length: 15
J gene: TRBJ1-1
V gene: TRBV7-8
clone size: NA
CDR3 DNA: TGTGCCAGCAGCGGGGACAGCCTCCTAAACACTGAAGCTTTCTTT
CDR3 protein: CASSGDSLLNTEAFF

D gene: NA
CDR3 length: 14
J gene: TRBJ1-4
V gene: TRBV19
clone size: NA
CDR3 DNA: TGTGCCAGTAGTATCAGGGTAACTAATGAAAAACTGTTTTTT
CDR3 protein: CASSIRVTNEKLFF

D gene: TRBD1
CDR3 length: 13
J gene: TRBJ2-5
V gene: TRBV10-3
clone size: NA
CDR3 DNA: TGTGCCATCAGTACAGGGGTCGAGGGGACCCAGTACTTC
CDR3 protein: CAISTGVEGTQYF

D gene: NA
CDR3 length: 13
J gene: TRBJ1-2
V gene: TRBV25-1
clone size: NA
CDR3 DNA: TGTGCCAGCAGCGAAGGGACGAGGAGCGGCTACACCTTC
CDR3 protein: CASSEGTRSGYTF

D gene: NA
CDR3 length: 19
J gene: TRBJ2-6
V gene: TRBV4-1
clone size: NA
CDR3 DNA: TGCGCCAGCAGCCAAGACCCGGGACTGTTCAGCTCTGGGGCCAACGTCCTGACTTTC
CDR3 protein: CASSQDPGLFSSGANVLTF

D gene: NA
CDR3 length: 15
J gene: TRBJ1-4
V gene: TRBV4-3
clone size: NA
CDR3 DNA: TGCGCCAGCAGCCAGTCAGGGGCAACTAATGAAAAACTGTTTTTT
CDR3 protein: CASSQSGATNEKLFF

D gene: NA
CDR3 length: 15
J gene: TRBJ2-5
V gene: TRBV5-1
clone size: NA
CDR3 DNA: TGCGCCAGCAGCTTGACCGGGACTCAGCAAGAGACCCAGTACTTC
CDR3 protein: CASSLTGTQQETQYF

D gene: TRBD1
CDR3 length: 16
J gene: TRBJ1-1
V gene: TRBV27
clone size: NA
CDR3 DNA: TGTGCCAGCAGTCGGGACAGATTAACGATGAACACTGAAGCTTTCTTT
CDR3 protein: CASSRDRLTMNTEAFF

D gene: TRBD1
CDR3 length: 14
J gene: TRBJ2-7
V gene: TRBV19
clone size: NA
CDR3 DNA: TGTGCCAGTAGTATTCTACAGGGGGCTGGGGAGCAGTACTTC
CDR3 protein: CASSILQGAGEQYF

D gene: NA
CDR3 length: 19
J gene: TRBJ2-1
V gene: TRBV27
clone size: NA
CDR3 DNA: TGTGCCAGCAGTTTATTACATCTCCGTCCCGGGACACCAAGAAATGAGCAGTTCTTC
CDR3 protein: CASSLLHLRPGTPRNEQFF

D gene: NA
CDR3 length: 16
J gene: TRBJ2-2
V gene: TRBV7-3
clone size: NA
CDR3 DNA: TGTGCCAGCAGCTTGGTAGCGGCGGTTAACACCGGGGAGCTGTTTTTT
CDR3 protein: CASSLVAAVNTGELFF

D gene: NA
CDR3 length: 13
J gene: TRBJ1-2
V gene: TRBV6-5
clone size: NA
CDR3 DNA: TGTGCCAGCAGACCGGGGGGGGCTTATGGCTACACCTTC
CDR3 protein: CASRPGGAYGYTF

D gene: TRBD2
CDR3 length: 15
J gene: TRBJ2-7
V gene: TRBV6-6
clone size: NA
CDR3 DNA: TGTGCCAGCAGTGTCCCCGGGACTAGTTCGTCCGAGCAGTACTTC
CDR3 protein: CASSVPGTSSSEQYF

D gene: TRBD2
CDR3 length: 17
J gene: TRBJ2-2
V gene: TRBV25-1
clone size: NA
CDR3 DNA: TGTGCCAGCAGTGAATGGCCGACTAGCGAGGGCACCGGGGAGCTGTTTTTT
CDR3 protein: CASSEWPTSEGTGELFF

D gene: NA
CDR3 length: 14
J gene: TRBJ2-3
V gene: TRBV4-1
clone size: NA
CDR3 DNA: TGCGCCAGCAGCCAAGGCGACAGAAAAGATACGCAGTATTTT
CDR3 protein: CASSQGDRKDTQYF

D gene: TRBD1
CDR3 length: 15
J gene: TRBJ2-5
V gene: TRBV4-1
clone size: NA
CDR3 DNA: TGCGCCAGCAGCCAAGATCTCGACAGGGCGGAGACCCAGTACTTC
CDR3 protein: CASSQDLDRAETQYF

D gene: NA
CDR3 length: 17
J gene: TRBJ2-3
V gene: TRBV9
clone size: NA
CDR3 DNA: TGTGCCAGCAGCGCGCGCCTCCCGGGACTCCCCACAGATACGCAGTATTTT
CDR3 protein: CASSARLPGLPTDTQYF

D gene: TRBD1
CDR3 length: 14
J gene: TRBJ1-1
V gene: TRBV19
clone size: NA
CDR3 DNA: TGTGCCAGTAGTTCTCAGGGGACAGGCACTGAAGCTTTCTTT
CDR3 protein: CASSSQGTGTEAFF

D gene: TRBD2
CDR3 length: 16
J gene: TRBJ2-1
V gene: TRBV7-8
clone size: NA
CDR3 DNA: TGTGCCAGCAGGTTAACTAGCGGGACCTCCTACAATGAGCAGTTCTTC
CDR3 protein: CASRLTSGTSYNEQFF

D gene: TRBD1
CDR3 length: 16
J gene: TRBJ2-7
V gene: TRBV5-3
clone size: NA
CDR3 DNA: TGTGCCAGAAGCCGTATACCGGGACAGGGATGCTACGAGCAGTACTTC
CDR3 protein: CARSRIPGQGCYEQYF

D gene: NA
CDR3 length: 14
J gene: TRBJ1-1
V gene: TRBV6-1
clone size: NA
CDR3 DNA: TGTGCCAGCAGTGAAGATCCGGGCACGACTGAAGCTTTCTTT
CDR3 protein: CASSEDPGTTEAFF

D gene: TRBD2
CDR3 length: 17
J gene: TRBJ2-5
V gene: TRBV5-1
clone size: NA
CDR3 DNA: TGCGCCAGCAGCTTGGGAGCCGGCGGGAGTTTGGGAGAGACCCAGTACTTC
CDR3 protein: CASSLGAGGSLGETQYF